The entry below describes one TCR beta chain. Its cognate antigen is unknown. These data originate in a study of T cell responses to AZD1222 COVID-19 vaccine. Background on the study: Some second doses came at about 4 weeks and others at about 12 weeks; these were pooled. Regarding the study as a whole: It was only after the peak T cell response that any repertoires were sampled.

The data were produced by immunoSEQ multiplex PCR, yet TCRdb's version contains in-frame clones alone and is incomplete. The sample has around 200,000 clones, 80% to 90% seen once. The germline V gene has CDR1 SGDLS and CDR2 YYNGEE. V was shortened by 4 bases and J by 4 bases, with 17 bases between the two germline ends. The CDR3 length is 15 residues. The source was peripheral blood, collected on day 0 of AZD1222 vaccination. The receptor was derived from an adult in good health. V gene TRBV9 combines with J gene TRBJ1-2; D gene ambiguous. The CDR3 here is CASSPDKGGGYGYTF. DNA for the CDR3: TGTGCCAGCAGCCCAGACAAGGGTGGTGGCTATGGCTACACCTTC.